These T cell receptor beta chains were read from a single sample in a study of vaccination effects on CD4 cells after COVID-19. These receptors lack a known antigen. The method was immunoSEQ multiplex PCR; TCRdb's version includes in-frame clones alone and lacks a portion of them. The sample lists over 45,000 clones; approximately 61% were seen once. Sequencing was performed on CD4+ T cells from PBMCs cultured without peptide, taken before COVID-19 vaccination. These receptors came from a human donor who received a COVID-19 vaccine. Both conserved end residues are part of each CDR3. The D gene is left open where the match is weak. Size is stated for part of the rows, as once, few or many counts, or as a class when the clone is expanded.

TRBV6-2/TRBV6-3	.	13	TRBJ1-1	few	TGTGCCAGCAGTTCGCAGGGGAGGGTTGAGGCTTTCTTT	CASSSQGRVEAFF
TRBV28	.	15	TRBJ1-1	.	TGTGCCAGCACCTCTATGTGGGCAGTGAATGCTGAAGCTTTCTTT	CASTSMWAVNAEAFF
TRBV5-4	.	17	TRBJ2-5	once	TGTGCCAGCAGCTTGGAACTAAACAACAGGTACCAAGAGACCCAGTACTTC	CASSLELNNRYQETQYF
TRBV7-3	.	13	TRBJ2-5	.	TGTGCCAGCAGCTTATGGAATGGGGAGACCCAGTACTTC	CASSLWNGETQYF
TRBV6-1	.	13	TRBJ2-5	.	TGTGCCAGCAGTGAACTACTCAAAGAGACCCAGTACTTC	CASSELLKETQYF
TRBV27	.	14	TRBJ1-6	.	TGTGCCAGCAGTTGGAGCAGGGGAAATTCACCCCTCCACTTT	CASSWSRGNSPLHF
TRBV3-1/TRBV3-2	TRBD2	16	TRBJ2-3	.	TGTGCCAGCAGTCTCGGACTAGCGGGCTCCACAGATACGCAGTATTTT	CASSLGLAGSTDTQYF
TRBV30	.	15	TRBJ1-4	.	TGTGCCTGGAGTGTAGTCACTCGACAATGGGAAAAACTGTTTTTT	CAWSVVTRQWEKLFF
TRBV11-1	TRBD1	13	TRBJ2-7	once	TGTGCCAGCAGCCGAACAGGGGACTACGAGCAGTACTTC	CASSRTGDYEQYF
TRBV6-1	.	17	TRBJ1-3	few	TGTGCCAGCAGTGAATACCCAGGGTCTAGCTCTGGAAACACCATATATTTT	CASSEYPGSSSGNTIYF
TRBV7-9	TRBD1	15	TRBJ1-2	few	TGTGCCAGCAGCTTACCCTTGACAGGGAGTGGTGGCTACACCTTC	CASSLPLTGSGGYTF
TRBV18	.	15	TRBJ2-2	.	TGTGCCAGCTCACCGGGAGTAAAAGTGTCCGGGGAGCTGTTTTTT	CASSPGVKVSGELFF
TRBV5-1	TRBD2	16	TRBJ2-7	.	TGCGCCAGCAGCACCCTCGAACTAGCGGGAAGGGCCGAGCAGTACTTC	CASSTLELAGRAEQYF
TRBV20-1	.	11	TRBJ2-1	.	TGCAGTGCTAGAGGGGTGGGTCGGCAGTTCTTC	CSARGVGRQFF
TRBV7-9	.	15	TRBJ1-1	few	TGTGCCAGCAGCCACCGAAGGGGTGTTGGCACTGAAGCTTTCTTT	CASSHRRGVGTEAFF
TRBV7-9	.	13	TRBJ2-7	few	TGTGCCAGCAGCTTAGGCTGGTCCTACGAGCAGTACTTC	CASSLGWSYEQYF
TRBV28	.	16	TRBJ1-3	.	TGTGCCAGCAGTTCACCGGGCCGATTTTCTGGAAACACCATATATTTT	CASSSPGRFSGNTIYF
TRBV7-2	.	15	TRBJ1-6	.	TGTGCCAGCAGCCCCGGTGGGGGCGGGAATTCACCCCTCCACTTT	CASSPGGGGNSPLHF
TRBV20-1	.	11	TRBJ1-2	.	TGCAGTGCTGCGACAGTAGTGAGGGTGGGCTTC	CSAATVVRVGF
TRBV7-9	.	16	TRBJ1-1	.	TGTGCCAGCAGCCCCCCTGGTGCAGGGCCGGTAGCTGAAGCTTTCTTT	CASSPPGAGPVAEAFF
TRBV19	.	16	TRBJ1-5	.	TGTGCCAGTAGTATAGGGGGGGGAAATAGTAATCAGCCCCAGCATTTT	CASSIGGGNSNQPQHF
TRBV5-4	.	15	TRBJ2-7	.	TGTGCCAGCAGCTTGGGCGGGACCTCGACCTACGAGCAGTACTTC	CASSLGGTSTYEQYF
TRBV11-2	.	14	TRBJ1-2	.	TGTGCCAGCAGCTCCGTCAGGGGTAGGGGCGGCTACACCTTC	CASSSVRGRGGYTF
TRBV5-5	.	16	TRBJ1-5	.	TGTGCCAGCAGCTTGGCTGCAGGGAGGAGCAATCAGCCCCAGCATTTT	CASSLAAGRSNQPQHF
TRBV6-2/TRBV6-3	TRBD1	15	TRBJ2-3	.	TGTGCCAGCAGTTACGGCAGGGGGCGACCAGATACGCAGTATTTT	CASSYGRGRPDTQYF
TRBV18	.	13	TRBJ2-3	.	TGTGCCAGCTCACCACAGGGTACCGATACGCAGTATTTT	CASSPQGTDTQYF
TRBV13	.	14	TRBJ1-1	few	TGTGCCAGCAGCCCACGGGTAAGTTGGACTGAAGCTTTCTTT	CASSPRVSWTEAFF
TRBV6-2/TRBV6-3	TRBD1	16	TRBJ1-2	.	TGTGCCAGCAGTTACATCTTCGCCAGGGGGAACTATGGCTACACCTTC	CASSYIFARGNYGYTF
TRBV5-6	.	15	TRBJ1-6	.	TGTGCCAGCAGCTCGGGACCCAGCGGGCATTCACCCCTCCACTTT	CASSSGPSGHSPLHF
TRBV5-1	.	12	TRBJ2-5	.	TGCGCCAGCAGCGAGTCCCAAGAGACCCAGTACTTC	CASSESQETQYF
TRBV6-5	TRBD1	15	TRBJ1-5	few	TGTGCCAGCAGCGTGGGACAGGGTACGTGGCAGCCCCAGCATTTT	CASSVGQGTWQPQHF
TRBV25-1	TRBD1	18	TRBJ1-4	.	TGTGCCAGCAGTGAATTAAAGGGACAGAGCAACGTTAATGAAAAACTGTTTTTT	CASSELKGQSNVNEKLFF
TRBV9	.	11	TRBJ1-2	few	TGTGCCAGCAGCGTAGTTAGGACATGTACCTTC	CASSVVRTCTF
TRBV4-3	.	14	TRBJ1-5	.	TGCGCCAGCAGCCAAGTGGCCGTCAATCAGCCCCAGCATTTT	CASSQVAVNQPQHF
TRBV4-1	TRBD1	16	TRBJ2-1	few	TGCGCCAGCAGCCAAGATCCGGGACAGGGATCCAATGAGCAGTTCTTC	CASSQDPGQGSNEQFF
TRBV19	.	14	TRBJ1-1	.	TGTGCCAGTAGCGATTACACATCGAACACTGAAGCTTTCTTT	CASSDYTSNTEAFF
TRBV18	TRBD1	15	TRBJ2-5	.	TGTGCCAGCTCTCTACAGGGGGCGCGGCAAGAGACCCAGTACTTC	CASSLQGARQETQYF
TRBV7-2	.	16	TRBJ2-1	once	TGTGCCAGCAGCTTATGGGCGGAAGACTCCTACAATGAGCAGTTCTTC	CASSLWAEDSYNEQFF
TRBV9	TRBD1	16	TRBJ2-4	once	TGTGCCAGCAGCGTAGGAAGGGGGCCGGGCAAAAACATTCAGTACTTC	CASSVGRGPGKNIQYF
TRBV27	TRBD1	13	TRBJ1-2	.	TGTGCCAGCAGTCCCGGGACAGGGGGCGTTTGGCACTTC	CASSPGTGGVWHF
TRBV3-1/TRBV3-2	.	13	TRBJ1-2	.	TGTGCCAGCAGCCAATTTGAGGACTATGGCTACACCTTC	CASSQFEDYGYTF
TRBV5-1	TRBD2	14	TRBJ2-2	.	TGCGCCAGCACAGGGACTAGCCTCGTCGGGGAGCTGTTTTTT	CASTGTSLVGELFF
TRBV7-2	.	15	TRBJ1-1	.	TGTGCCAGCAGCTTAGCGGCCCAGGGATCCACTGAAGCTTTCTTT	CASSLAAQGSTEAFF
TRBV5-6	.	16	TRBJ1-2	.	TGTGCCAGCAGCTTGGGATTGCCAGGGCGGGGGTATGGCTACACCTTC	CASSLGLPGRGYGYTF
TRBV6-6	.	12	TRBJ2-7	.	TGTGCCGAGGGAGGCAGTTCCTACGAGCAGTACTTC	CAEGGSSYEQYF
TRBV5-4	TRBD2	15	TRBJ2-7	.	TGTGCCAGCAGCTTGGCTAGCGGGGAAATCTACGAGCAGTACTTC	CASSLASGEIYEQYF